The subject of this entry is one T cell receptor beta chain. Its antigen is still unknown. The assay was immunoSEQ multiplex PCR, and TCRdb's table has in-frame clones only and misses some. This table has 800,000 to 1,200,000 clones, approximately 80% appearing once. In the CD4+ fraction, cells were divided into CD45RA+ naive and CD45RA-negative memory subsets. This sample was taken from a study of shared clonotypes between healthy human individuals. J gave up 0 bases and V 3 bases, and 4 bases lay outside the gene matches. CDR1 and CDR2 (germline): MDHEN, SYDVKM. This CDR3 region has 16 residues. Study-wide findings and caveats: Relative to their counterparts shared across all four donors, non-shared clonotypes exhibited diminished generation probabilities. Only a few donors were included, so the genetic and exposure-history diversity represented was limited. Blood was the only sampled material, and tissue repertoires likely differ.

The chain combines TRBV28 with TRBJ2-1; 8 bases are shared with TRBD1. The source is a man younger than 35 in good health. Some clones in this sample may be carry-over from other donors' samples. The sequenced sample consisted of memory CD4+ T cells from PBMCs. The sample's subset: CD45RA-negative fraction. In nucleotides, the CDR3 is TGTGCCAGCAGTTTCAGACAGGGGTACTCCTACAATGAGCAGTTCTTC. Protein: CASSFRQGYSYNEQFF.